These 5 T cell receptor beta chains were sequenced from one sample in a study of beta chain features in type 1 diabetes. What these receptors recognize is not known. Study-wide points: Significant though moderate, a shortening of TCRB CDR3s appeared in all four CD4+ subsets of Type 1 diabetes patients.

What was sequenced were expressed TCRB transcripts, since all of the isolated RNA had been reverse transcribed. Sequencing was performed with immunoSEQ multiplex PCR; in TCRdb, only in-frame clones are kept and a portion is missing. The table includes 150,000 to 200,000 clones, roughly 60% detected once. Source material: naive CD4+ T cells from blood. The receptors were sampled from a man aged 25 to 40 with type 1 diabetes.

The chain couples TRBV29-1 to TRBJ2-5, with TRBD1 matching 8 bases. This CDR3 has 13 amino acids. Germline values: CDR1 SQVTM, CDR2 ANQGSEA. The ends lost 1 base at V and 7 bases at J; junction bases unmatched: 5. The CDR3 DNA reads TGCAGCGTTGAAGCGGACAGGGCCGGGACCCAGTACTTC. As protein: CSVEADRAGTQYF.

This clone was observed a few times. V usage is TRBV30 and J usage is TRBJ1-4; D unclear. Trimming cost V 2 bases and J 6 bases, with 4 bases left between them. Germline-derived CDR1 and CDR2 are GTSNPN and SVGIG (reference sequence). The CDR3 spans 11 residues. The CDR3, as DNA: TGTGCCTGGAGTTTTTATGAAAAACTGTTTTTT. It yields the protein CAWSFYEKLFF. Complete variable domain (other parts from reference TRBV30 and TRBJ1-4): SQTIHQWPATLVQPVGSPLSLECTVEGTSNPNLYWYRQAAGRGLQLLFYSVGIGQISSEVPQNLSASRPQDRQFILSSKKLLLSDSGFYLCAWSFYEKLFFGSGTQLSVL.

This clone was detected a few times. The rearrangement uses TRBV30 and TRBJ2-5; D is uncertain. The CDR3 has 17 residues. CDR1 is GTSNPN and CDR2 is SVGIG in the germline V gene (reference sequence). The ends were cut back, 1 base at V and 1 base at J, with 19 bases in the middle. CDR3 sequence: CAWSARSLIIVQETQYF. The CDR3 DNA reads TGTGCCTGGAGTGCCCGCAGTCTTATCATTGTCCAAGAGACCCAGTACTTC.

This clone was detected once. The rearrangement uses TRBV7-2 and TRBJ2-7; the D gene could be TRBD1 or TRBD2 (5 bases each). V was cut by 1 base and J by 5 bases, with 21 bases left in between. The germline V gene encodes CDR1 SGHTA and CDR2 FQGNSA. The CDR3 sequence is 17 residues long. CDR3 DNA sequence: TGTGCCAGCAGCTTAGTAAGGTTCCGTGGCAGGGACCACGAGCAGTACTTC. Translating gives CASSLVRFRGRDHEQYF. Using reference TRBV7-2 and TRBJ2-7 for the parts outside the CDR3, the full variable domain is GAGVSQSPSNKVTEKGKDVELRCDPISGHTALYWYRQSLGQGLEFLIYFQGNSAPDKSGLPSDRFSAERTGGSVSTLTIQRTQQEDSAVYLCASSLVRFRGRDHEQYFGPGTRLTVT.

This chain joins TRBV25-1 and TRBJ2-3; 7 bases fit TRBD1. Trimming took 8 bases from V and 0 from J; bases not matched to a gene: 2. CDR1 MGHDK and CDR2 SYGVNS come from the germline V gene. CDR3 length equals 13 residues. The CDR3: CASRQGSTDTQYF. CDR3 nucleotides: TGTGCCAGCCGACAGGGCAGCACAGATACGCAGTATTTT.